This T cell receptor beta chain was profiled in a study of blood T cell repertoires in COVID-19. About the study: Acute-phase and convalescent COVID-19 samples originated in the United States, Italy and Spain.

V dropped 2 bases and J dropped 1 base, with 9 bases sitting between them. Germline-derived CDR1 and CDR2 are SGHKS and YYEKEE (reference sequence). The CDR3 is made up of 14 amino acids. Source study methods: How many nucleated cells were present was estimated from reference gene primer amplification. Here immunoSEQ multiplex PCR was the method, and the copy in TCRdb shows in-frame clones only, minus some. The DNA gave D and trimming, while V, J and clone size come from that table. The data show around 75,000 clones, 70% to 80% seen once. This rearrangement joins TRBV5-5 to TRBJ2-5; a weak D match, TRBD1 (5 bases). This receptor was obtained from a woman aged 80 or older with active or convalescent COVID-19. The sample consisted of peripheral blood. CDR3 DNA: TGTGCCAGCAGCTTAAGACAGACCCAAGAGACCCAGTACTTC. Translation: CASSLRQTQETQYF. Looking up the rest from reference TRBV5-5 and TRBJ2-5 gives the full variable domain: DAGVTQSPTHLIKTRGQQVTLRCSPISGHKSVSWYQQVLGQGPQFIFQYYEKEERGRGNFPDRFSARQFPNYSSELNVNALLLGDSALYLCASSLRQTQETQYFGPGTRLLVL.